The 7 T cell receptor beta chains below all came from one sample that was sequenced in a study of T-cell memory formation after mild COVID-19. MiXCR was run by TCRdb on the 5' RACE reads, yielding one entry per CDR3 protein. Here the sample spans more than 250,000 distinct CDR3 sequences, 15% to 20% being singletons. Source material: PBMCs or a T cell subset sorted from them (not recorded which). Every receptor here comes from a man younger than 35 who had mild COVID-19 (a few samples of this study predate the infection). Cell type and time point are not known.

This chain links TRBV10-3 with TRBJ2-1; 9 nucleotides match TRBD1. The germline V gene encodes CDR1 ENHRY and CDR2 SYGVKD. The CDR3 extends over 12 amino acids. Trimming at V came to 6 bases and at J to 8 bases, leaving 2 bases not matched to a gene. The CDR3 DNA reads as TGTGCCATCAGGGGGACAGGGCATGAGCAGTTCTTC. Encoded protein: CAIRGTGHEQFF.

This clonotype was picked up a small number of times. This chain uses TRBV5-6 with TRBJ1-1, with 9 bases aligning to TRBD1. The CDR3 consists of 14 residues. The trim removed 4 bases at V and 4 bases at J, leaving 5 bases unmatched. Germline V CDR1 and CDR2: SGHDT, YYEEEE. The DNA of the CDR3 is TGTGCCAGCAGCAGGGGACAGGGTTTCACTGAAGCTTTCTTT. Translated: CASSRGQGFTEAFF.

This clonotype was observed a handful of times. The chain uses TRBV7-9 and TRBJ2-2; no firm D call. Between the trimmed V and J ends, which lost 5 bases and 0 bases, there was a span of 16 bases. Per the germline V gene, CDR1 is SEHNR and CDR2 is FQNEAQ (reference sequence). The CDR3 sequence is 17 residues long. CDR3 sequence reads: CASSTAWRYANTGELFF. Written as DNA, the CDR3 is TGTGCCAGCAGCACCGCCTGGAGATACGCGAACACCGGGGAGCTGTTTTTT.

This clonotype was counted a few times. The chain is built from TRBV20-1 and TRBJ2-7, with 7 nucleotides matching TRBD1. After removal of 2 bases from V and 4 bases from J, the junction contained 17 bases not matched to a gene. The germline V gene has CDR1 DFQATT and CDR2 SNEGSKA (reference sequence). The CDR3 sequence is 17 residues long. The CDR3 DNA sequence: TGCAGTGCTAGAATGGACAGGTCCCCGGGAAGCTTTTACGAGCAGTACTTC. Amino acids: CSARMDRSPGSFYEQYF.

This clonotype was seen many times. The V and J genes are TRBV6-6 and TRBJ2-7, with 7 bases fitting TRBD2. CDR3 length: 12 residues. Germline V gene data show CDR1 as MNHNY and CDR2 as SVGAGI (reference sequence). Trimming cost V 10 bases and J 2 bases; bases outside gene matches: 5. CDR3 in amino acids: CAIRAGAYEQYF. The CDR3 nucleotides read TGTGCCATAAGGGCGGGGGCCTACGAGCAGTACTTC.

V usage is TRBV7-2 and J usage is TRBJ2-2; perhaps D is TRBD1 or TRBD2 (5 bases each). The CDR3 length is 12 residues. CDR1 SGHTA and CDR2 FQGNSA come from the germline V gene. Trimming pared 4 bases from V and 11 bases from J, leaving 11 bases between. As DNA, the CDR3 is TGTGCCAGCAGCTCCCGGGGCTTAGAGCTGTTTTTT. It translates to CASSSRGLELFF.

This clonotype showed up just a few times. The V gene is TRBV4-3, the J gene TRBJ1-3; the D is unclear. The V and J ends lost 0 bases and 0 bases respectively, with 12 bases between them. Germline V gene data show CDR1 as LGHNA and CDR2 as YSLEER. The CDR3 has 17 amino acids. This chain's CDR3 is CASSQDRVALSGNTIYF. In DNA, the CDR3 is TGCGCCAGCAGCCAAGATCGGGTGGCCCTCTCTGGAAACACCATATATTTT.